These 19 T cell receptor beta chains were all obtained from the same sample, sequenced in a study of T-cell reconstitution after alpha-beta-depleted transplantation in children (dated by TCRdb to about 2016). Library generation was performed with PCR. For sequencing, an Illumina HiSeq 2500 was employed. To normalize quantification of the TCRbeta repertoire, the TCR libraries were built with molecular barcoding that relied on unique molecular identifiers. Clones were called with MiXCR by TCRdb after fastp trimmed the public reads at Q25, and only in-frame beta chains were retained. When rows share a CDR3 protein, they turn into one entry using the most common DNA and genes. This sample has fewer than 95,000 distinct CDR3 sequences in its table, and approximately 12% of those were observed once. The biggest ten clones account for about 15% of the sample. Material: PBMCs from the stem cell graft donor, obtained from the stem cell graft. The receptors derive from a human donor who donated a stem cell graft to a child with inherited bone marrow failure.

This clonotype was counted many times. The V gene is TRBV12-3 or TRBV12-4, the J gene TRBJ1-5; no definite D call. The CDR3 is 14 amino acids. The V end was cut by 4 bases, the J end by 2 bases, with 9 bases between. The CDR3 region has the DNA TGTGCCAGCAGTTCGGTGGGTGGCAATCAGCCCCAGCATTTT. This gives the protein CASSSVGGNQPQHF.

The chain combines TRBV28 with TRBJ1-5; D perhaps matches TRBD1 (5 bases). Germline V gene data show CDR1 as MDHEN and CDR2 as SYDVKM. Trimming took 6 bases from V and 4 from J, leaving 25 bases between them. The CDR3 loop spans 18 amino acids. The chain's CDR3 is CASRRAVSDGGGNQPQHF. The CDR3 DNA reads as TGTGCCAGCAGACGGGCTGTTTCTGATGGGGGTGGGAATCAGCCCCAGCATTTT.

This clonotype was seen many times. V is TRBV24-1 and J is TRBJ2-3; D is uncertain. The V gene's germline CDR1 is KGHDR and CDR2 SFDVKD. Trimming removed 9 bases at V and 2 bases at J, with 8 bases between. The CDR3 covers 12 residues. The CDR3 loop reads CATAGATDTQYF. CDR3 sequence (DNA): TGTGCCACCGCCGGAGCCACAGATACGCAGTATTTT.

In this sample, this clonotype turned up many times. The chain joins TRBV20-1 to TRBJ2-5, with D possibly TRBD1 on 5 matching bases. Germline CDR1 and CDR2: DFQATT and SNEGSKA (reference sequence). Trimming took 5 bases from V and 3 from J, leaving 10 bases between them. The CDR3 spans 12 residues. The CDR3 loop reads CSAVGREETQYF. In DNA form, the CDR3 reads TGCAGTGCTGTTGGCAGGGAAGAGACCCAGTACTTC.

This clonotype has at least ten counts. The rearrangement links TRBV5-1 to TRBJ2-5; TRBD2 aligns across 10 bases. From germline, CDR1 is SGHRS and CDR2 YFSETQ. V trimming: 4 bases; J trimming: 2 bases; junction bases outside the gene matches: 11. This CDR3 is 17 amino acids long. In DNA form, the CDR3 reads TGCGCCAGCAGCCGAGGGCTCAAGCGGGAGGGTCAAGAGACCCAGTACTTC. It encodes CASSRGLKREGQETQYF.

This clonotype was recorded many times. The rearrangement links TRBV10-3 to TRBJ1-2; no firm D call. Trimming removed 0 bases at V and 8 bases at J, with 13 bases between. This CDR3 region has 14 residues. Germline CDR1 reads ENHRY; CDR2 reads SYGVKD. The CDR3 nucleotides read TGTGCCATCAGTGAGTCGATGGGAGCATGGGGCTACACCTTC. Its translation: CAISESMGAWGYTF.

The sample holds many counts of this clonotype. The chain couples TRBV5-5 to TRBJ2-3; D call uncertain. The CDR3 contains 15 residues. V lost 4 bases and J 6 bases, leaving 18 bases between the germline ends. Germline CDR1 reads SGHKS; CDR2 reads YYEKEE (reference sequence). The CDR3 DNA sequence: TGTGCCAGCAGCCCGTTGGCAGGCGGATCGGATACGCAGTATTTT. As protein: CASSPLAGGSDTQYF.

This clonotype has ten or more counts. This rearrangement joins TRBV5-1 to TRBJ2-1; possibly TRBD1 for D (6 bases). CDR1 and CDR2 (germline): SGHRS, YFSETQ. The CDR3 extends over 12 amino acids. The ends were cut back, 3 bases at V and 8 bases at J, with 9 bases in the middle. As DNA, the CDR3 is TGCGCCAGCAGCTCACAGGGATATGAGCAGTTCTTC. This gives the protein CASSSQGYEQFF. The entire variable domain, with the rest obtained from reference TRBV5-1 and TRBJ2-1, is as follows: KAGVTQTPRYLIKTRGQQVTLSCSPISGHRSVSWYQQTPGQGLQFLFEYFSETQRNKGNFPGRFSGRQFSNSRSEMNVSTLELGDSALYLCASSSQGYEQFFGPGTRLTVL.

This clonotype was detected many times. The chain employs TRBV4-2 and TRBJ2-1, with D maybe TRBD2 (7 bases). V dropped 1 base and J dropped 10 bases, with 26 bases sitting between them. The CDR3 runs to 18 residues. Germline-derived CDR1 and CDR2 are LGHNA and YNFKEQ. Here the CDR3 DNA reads TGTGCCAGCAGCCAAGCGAGGGGGGGGACTCCATTGGGGGACGAGCAGTTCTTC. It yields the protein CASSQARGGTPLGDEQFF.

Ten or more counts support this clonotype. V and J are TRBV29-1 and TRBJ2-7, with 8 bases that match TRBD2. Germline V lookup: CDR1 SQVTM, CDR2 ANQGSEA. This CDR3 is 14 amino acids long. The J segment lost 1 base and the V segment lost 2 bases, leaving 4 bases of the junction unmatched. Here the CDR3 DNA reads TGCAGCGTTGAACTAGCGGGCCGGTCCTACGAGCAGTACTTC. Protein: CSVELAGRSYEQYF.

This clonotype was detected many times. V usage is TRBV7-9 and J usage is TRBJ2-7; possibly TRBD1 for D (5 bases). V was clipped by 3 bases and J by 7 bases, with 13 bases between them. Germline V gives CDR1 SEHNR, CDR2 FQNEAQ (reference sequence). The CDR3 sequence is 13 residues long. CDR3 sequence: CASSFSSGWEQYF. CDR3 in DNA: TGTGCCAGCAGCTTTTCGTCAGGGTGGGAGCAGTACTTC.

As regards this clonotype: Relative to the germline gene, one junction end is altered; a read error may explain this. CDR3 in DNA: TGTGCCAGCAGCGGGAGCTTGGTGGATGAGGAGTTCTTC. It translates to CASSGSLVDEEFF. The chain joins TRBV7-9 to TRBJ2-1; D is perhaps TRBD2 (5 bases). The V gene's germline CDR1 is SEHNR and CDR2 FQNEAQ (reference sequence). The CDR3 is 13 amino acids.

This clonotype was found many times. DNA for the CDR3: TGTGCCAGCAGCTTAACCCAAACGACAGGCCGGAACACCGGGGAGCTGTTTTTT. It is translated as CASSLTQTTGRNTGELFF. The V and J genes are TRBV11-2 and TRBJ2-2, with D possibly matching TRBD1 (6 bases). Trimming removed 2 bases from V and 1 base from J, with 17 bases in between. This CDR3 region has 18 residues. Germline V gene sequence: CDR1 SGHAT, CDR2 FQNNGV. Full variable domain (rest looked up from reference TRBV11-2 and TRBJ2-2): EAGVAQSPRYKIIEKRQSVAFWCNPISGHATLYWYQQILGQGPKLLIQFQNNGVVDDSQLPKDRFSAERLKGVDSTLKIQPAKLEDSAVYLCASSLTQTTGRNTGELFFGEGSRLTVL.

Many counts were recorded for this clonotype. The CDR3 spells CASSPGQGRGYEQYF. The CDR3 region has the DNA TGCGCCAGCAGCCCGGGACAGGGGAGAGGGTACGAGCAGTACTTC. J is TRBJ2-7 and V is TRBV5-1; 10 bases agree with TRBD1. Germline V lookup: CDR1 SGHRS, CDR2 YFSETQ. V gave up 4 bases and J gave up 4 bases; unmatched junction bases: 8. CDR3 length: 15 amino acids. Together with reference TRBV5-1 and TRBJ2-7, the CDR3 gives the full variable domain: KAGVTQTPRYLIKTRGQQVTLSCSPISGHRSVSWYQQTPGQGLQFLFEYFSETQRNKGNFPGRFSGRQFSNSRSEMNVSTLELGDSALYLCASSPGQGRGYEQYFGPGTRLTVT.

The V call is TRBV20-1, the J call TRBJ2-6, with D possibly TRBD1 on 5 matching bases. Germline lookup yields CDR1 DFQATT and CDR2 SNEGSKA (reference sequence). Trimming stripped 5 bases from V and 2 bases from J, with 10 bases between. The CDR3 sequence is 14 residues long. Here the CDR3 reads CSAPRVAGANVLTF. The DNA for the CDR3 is TGCAGTGCTCCCAGGGTTGCTGGGGCCAACGTCCTGACTTTC.

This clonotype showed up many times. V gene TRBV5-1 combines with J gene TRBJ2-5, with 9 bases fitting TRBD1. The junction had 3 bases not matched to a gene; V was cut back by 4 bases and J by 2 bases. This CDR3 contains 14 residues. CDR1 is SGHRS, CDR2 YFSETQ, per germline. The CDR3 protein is CASSPGQGQETQYF. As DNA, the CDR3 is TGCGCCAGCAGCCCCGGACAGGGGCAAGAGACCCAGTACTTC.

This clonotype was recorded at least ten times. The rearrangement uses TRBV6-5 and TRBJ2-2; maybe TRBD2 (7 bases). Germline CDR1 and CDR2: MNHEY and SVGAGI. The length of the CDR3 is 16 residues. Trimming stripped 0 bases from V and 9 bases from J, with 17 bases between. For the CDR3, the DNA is TGTGCCAGCAGTTACTCGAGGGGGGGCGCGGTCCGGGAGCTGTTTTTT. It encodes CASSYSRGGAVRELFF.

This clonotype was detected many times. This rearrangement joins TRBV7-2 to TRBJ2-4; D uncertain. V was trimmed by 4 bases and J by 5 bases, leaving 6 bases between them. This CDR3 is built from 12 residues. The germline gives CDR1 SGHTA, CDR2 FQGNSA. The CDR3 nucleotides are TGTGCCAGCAGCTGGGTTCAAAACATTCAGTACTTC. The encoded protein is CASSWVQNIQYF.

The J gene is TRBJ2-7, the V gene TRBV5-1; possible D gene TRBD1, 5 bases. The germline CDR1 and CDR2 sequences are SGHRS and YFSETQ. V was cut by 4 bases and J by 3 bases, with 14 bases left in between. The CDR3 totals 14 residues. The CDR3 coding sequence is TGCGCCAGCAGCCTCGGACACGACATCTACGAGCAGTACTTC. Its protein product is CASSLGHDIYEQYF.